Listed below are T cell receptor beta chains from one sample, sequenced in a study of early T cells in non-severe SARS-CoV-2 infection. TCRdb fed the 5' RACE reads into MiXCR, producing one record per CDR3 protein. The table lists 25,000 to 35,000 distinct CDR3 sequences, approximately 2.9% of them singletons. Sequencing was carried out using whole blood. These TCRs come from an adult who was a healthcare worker with PCR-confirmed SARS-CoV-2 infection or an uninfected control (not recorded which). The CDR3 runs from the conserved cysteine through the conserved F or W. The order of the fields is V gene, J gene, CDR3 length, clone size, D gene, CDR3 protein, CDR3 DNA. A D gene is named only where the DNA matches it firmly. Part of the rows lack a size; the others show once, few, many or a class for expanded clones.

V: TRBV28
J: TRBJ2-2
length: 15
size: many
D: .
CDR3: CASNLSPPNTGELFF
DNA: TGTGCCAGCAACCTCTCTCCCCCGAACACCGGGGAGCTGTTTTTT

V: TRBV6-6
J: TRBJ2-2
length: 14
size: few
D: TRBD2
CDR3: CAGSGGFNTGELFF
DNA: TGTGCCGGGAGCGGGGGGTTTAACACCGGGGAGCTGTTTTTT

V: TRBV18
J: TRBJ2-3
length: 16
size: once
D: .
CDR3: CASSPAPRGSTDTQYF
DNA: TGTGCCAGCTCACCCGCGCCCCGGGGAAGCACAGATACGCAGTATTTT

V: TRBV28
J: TRBJ1-1
length: 16
size: many
D: .
CDR3: CASSLLGSGLNTEAFF
DNA: TGTGCCAGCAGTTTACTGGGGTCGGGTTTGAACACTGAAGCTTTCTTT

V: TRBV12-3/TRBV12-4
J: TRBJ1-6
length: 15
size: many
D: .
CDR3: CASSRAANNNSPLHF
DNA: TGTGCCAGCAGCCGAGCAGCTAACAATAATTCACCCCTCCACTTT

V: TRBV10-3
J: TRBJ2-3
length: 13
size: many
D: .
CDR3: CATLPDPRPTQYF
DNA: TGTGCCACTCTCCCGGACCCGCGTCCTACGCAGTATTTT

V: TRBV12-5
J: TRBJ1-6
length: 18
size: many
D: .
CDR3: CASGLVPRQAAGNSPLHF
DNA: TGTGCTAGTGGTTTGGTACCCAGACAGGCCGCTGGAAATTCACCCCTCCACTTT

V: TRBV6-5
J: TRBJ2-6
length: 13
size: many
D: .
CDR3: CASRLVESNVLTF
DNA: TGTGCCAGCAGACTCGTTGAGTCCAACGTCCTGACTTTC

V: TRBV11-1
J: TRBJ2-3
length: 14
size: many
D: .
CDR3: CASRSRTETDTQYF
DNA: TGTGCCAGCAGATCACGGACAGAAACAGATACGCAGTATTTT

V: TRBV7-2
J: TRBJ1-1
length: 13
size: many
D: .
CDR3: CASSPWGATEAFF
DNA: TGTGCCAGCAGCCCGTGGGGGGCAACTGAAGCTTTCTTT

V: TRBV14
J: TRBJ1-3
length: 13
size: many
D: .
CDR3: CASTGTPGNTIYF
DNA: TGTGCCAGCACCGGCACCCCTGGAAACACCATATATTTT

V: TRBV10-1
J: TRBJ2-5
length: 16
size: medium-sized
D: .
CDR3: CASSGGSASGQETQYF
DNA: TGCGCCAGCTCTGGAGGGTCTGCCTCAGGCCAAGAGACCCAGTACTTC

V: TRBV20-1
J: TRBJ1-2
length: 15
size: many
D: .
CDR3: CSARDPLGAYYGYTF
DNA: TGCAGTGCTAGAGATCCTTTAGGGGCTTATTATGGCTACACCTTC

V: TRBV25-1
J: TRBJ2-2
length: 16
size: few
D: TRBD2
CDR3: CATSPSGAAGTGELFF
DNA: TGTGCCACCTCCCCTAGCGGGGCGGCAGGGACCGGGGAGCTGTTTTTT

V: TRBV3-1
J: TRBJ2-3
length: 18
size: many
D: TRBD2
CDR3: CASSQLAGGLSTTDTQYF
DNA: TGTGCCAGCAGCCAACTAGCGGGGGGCCTTTCGACCACAGATACGCAGTATTTT

V: TRBV12-3/TRBV12-4
J: TRBJ1-2
length: 12
size: many
D: .
CDR3: CASSFSGDGYTF
DNA: TGTGCCAGCAGTTTTTCAGGGGATGGCTACACCTTC

V: TRBV5-4
J: TRBJ1-6
length: 15
size: many
D: .
CDR3: CASSVGTLLNSPLHF
DNA: TGTGCCAGCAGCGTCGGGACACTCTTAAATTCACCCCTCCACTTT

V: TRBV25-1
J: TRBJ2-3
length: 17
size: many
D: TRBD2
CDR3: CASQNSVGSGVTDTQYF
DNA: TGTGCCAGCCAGAATTCGGTTGGTAGCGGGGTCACAGATACGCAGTATTTT

V: TRBV2
J: TRBJ2-2
length: 14
size: many
D: .
CDR3: CASVGWPGTGELFF
DNA: TGTGCCAGCGTGGGGTGGCCGGGCACCGGGGAGCTGTTTTTT

V: TRBV7-9
J: TRBJ2-1
length: 14
size: many
D: TRBD2
CDR3: CASSESGGASEQFF
DNA: TGTGCCAGCAGCGAAAGCGGGGGGGCCAGTGAGCAGTTCTTC

V: TRBV11-3
J: TRBJ2-1
length: 16
size: many
D: .
CDR3: CASSLGPRGPQDEQFF
DNA: TGTGCCAGCAGCTTAGGACCCCGGGGGCCCCAGGATGAGCAGTTCTTC

V: TRBV5-1
J: TRBJ1-3
length: 15
size: many
D: TRBD1
CDR3: CASSLDRGLGNTIYF
DNA: TGCGCCAGCAGCTTGGACAGGGGGCTTGGAAACACCATATATTTT

V: TRBV28
J: TRBJ2-3
length: 15
size: many
D: TRBD2
CDR3: CASTSGGRYTDTQYF
DNA: TGTGCCAGCACTAGCGGGGGCCGATACACAGATACGCAGTATTTT

V: TRBV30
J: TRBJ1-5
length: 13
size: many
D: TRBD1
CDR3: CACSGTGDQPQHF
DNA: TGTGCCTGCAGTGGGACAGGGGATCAGCCCCAGCATTTT

V: TRBV7-2
J: TRBJ2-1
length: 10
size: many
D: .
CDR3: CASSGNEQFF
DNA: TGTGCCAGTTCAGGTAATGAGCAGTTCTTC

V: TRBV20-1
J: TRBJ1-1
length: 12
size: many
D: .
CDR3: CSAQARDTEAFF
DNA: TGCAGTGCTCAAGCACGAGACACTGAAGCTTTCTTT

V: TRBV6-1
J: TRBJ1-5
length: 15
size: many
D: TRBD1
CDR3: CASSQQGAGFQPQHF
DNA: TGTGCCAGCAGCCAGCAGGGGGCTGGTTTTCAGCCCCAGCATTTT

V: TRBV27
J: TRBJ2-5
length: 13
size: many
D: .
CDR3: CASSFSLRETQYF
DNA: TGTGCCAGCAGTTTCAGCCTGAGGGAGACCCAGTACTTC

V: TRBV30
J: TRBJ1-5
length: 13
size: many
D: .
CDR3: CAWSVQLNQPQHF
DNA: TGTGCCTGGAGTGTACAATTGAATCAGCCCCAGCATTTT

V: TRBV12-3/TRBV12-4
J: TRBJ2-1
length: 14
size: .
D: .
CDR3: CASSLDLGHLEQFF
DNA: TGTGCCAGCAGTTTAGACCTGGGACACTTGGAGCAGTTCTTC

V: TRBV5-6
J: TRBJ2-1
length: 13
size: many
D: .
CDR3: CASSFLGAGEQFF
DNA: TGTGCCAGCAGCTTCTTAGGGGCCGGTGAGCAGTTCTTC

V: TRBV28
J: TRBJ1-5
length: 12
size: .
D: .
CDR3: CASSPLRKAQHF
DNA: TGTGCCAGCAGTCCCCTGCGGAAGGCCCAGCATTTT

V: TRBV15
J: TRBJ2-1
length: 17
size: many
D: TRBD2
CDR3: CATSRELAGDRYNEQFF
DNA: TGTGCCACCAGCAGAGAACTAGCGGGGGACCGATACAATGAGCAGTTCTTC

V: TRBV5-1
J: TRBJ2-1
length: 16
size: many
D: TRBD2
CDR3: CASSWGLAGARNEQFF
DNA: TGCGCCAGCAGCTGGGGACTAGCGGGGGCCCGCAATGAGCAGTTCTTC

V: TRBV20-1
J: TRBJ2-4
length: 16
size: many
D: .
CDR3: CSAPATRGSTKNIQYF
DNA: TGCAGTGCTCCGGCTACGCGGGGATCGACCAAAAACATTCAGTACTTC

V: TRBV5-1
J: TRBJ2-3
length: 14
size: many
D: .
CDR3: CASSQDSSTDTQYF
DNA: TGCGCCAGCAGCCAAGACAGTAGCACAGATACGCAGTATTTT

V: TRBV5-1
J: TRBJ1-3
length: 15
size: many
D: .
CDR3: CASSLDMASGNTIYF
DNA: TGCGCCAGCAGCTTGGATATGGCCTCTGGAAACACCATATATTTT

V: TRBV19
J: TRBJ2-3
length: 17
size: many
D: TRBD2
CDR3: CASSTSGLPGGIDTQYF
DNA: TGTGCCAGTAGTACCTCGGGACTACCTGGGGGGATAGATACGCAGTATTTT

V: TRBV4-1
J: TRBJ1-3
length: 17
size: .
D: .
CDR3: CASSQDGTGYSGNTIYF
DNA: TGCGCCAGCAGCCAAGATGGTACAGGGTACTCTGGAAACACCATATATTTT

V: TRBV6-1
J: TRBJ1-1
length: 13
size: many
D: .
CDR3: CASSGGRGTEAFF
DNA: TGTGCCAGCAGTGGAGGACGGGGCACTGAAGCTTTCTTT

V: TRBV30
J: TRBJ1-1
length: 12
size: medium-sized
D: .
CDR3: CAWTEGRTEAFF
DNA: TGTGCCTGGACGGAGGGAAGGACTGAAGCTTTCTTT

V: TRBV7-2
J: TRBJ1-6
length: 15
size: many
D: .
CDR3: CASSLGVGSNSPLHF
DNA: TGTGCCAGCAGCTTAGGCGTCGGTTCTAATTCACCCCTCCACTTT

V: TRBV20-1
J: TRBJ2-3
length: 15
size: many
D: .
CDR3: CSARDPGGIVDTQYF
DNA: TGCAGTGCTAGAGATCCCGGGGGAATCGTAGATACGCAGTATTTT

V: TRBV11-2
J: TRBJ2-1
length: 12
size: many
D: .
CDR3: CASSFSNNEQFF
DNA: TGTGCCAGCAGCTTCTCCAACAATGAGCAGTTCTTC

V: TRBV27
J: TRBJ1-4
length: 14
size: few
D: .
CDR3: CASQMTGPIEKLFF
DNA: TGTGCCAGCCAGATGACCGGGCCGATTGAAAAACTGTTTTTT

V: TRBV12-3/TRBV12-4
J: TRBJ1-6
length: 15
size: many
D: TRBD1
CDR3: CASRRQGGRNSPLHF
DNA: TGTGCCAGCAGGCGACAGGGGGGCCGTAATTCACCCCTCCACTTT

V: TRBV7-6
J: TRBJ1-1
length: 14
size: medium-sized
D: .
CDR3: CASSWGRGNTEAFF
DNA: TGTGCCAGCAGCTGGGGACGGGGGAACACTGAAGCTTTCTTT

V: TRBV6-1
J: TRBJ1-3
length: 13
size: many
D: .
CDR3: CASSEGPRSTIYF
DNA: TGTGCCAGCAGTGAAGGCCCCCGTTCCACCATATATTTT